This T cell receptor beta chain was sequenced in a study of OX40 agonist ivuxolimab in advanced cancers. Context from the whole study: The costimulatory receptor OX40 (CD134) was targeted by ivuxolimab, a fully human IgG2 agonistic monoclonal antibody. Intravenous ivuxolimab was administered to patients every 2 weeks at six dose levels: 0.01, 0.1, 0.3, 1.5, 3 and 10 mg/kg. Of the 50 or so patients in dose escalation, some 20 had hepatocellular carcinoma, about 15 had melanoma, 9 had renal cell carcinoma and 9 had head and neck cancer. In the dose-escalation cohort, 70% to 85% of patients were male, and the mean age was approximately 60 years, with a range of roughly 23 to 85. Prior anti-PD-1, anti-PD-L1 or anti-CTLA-4 therapy was permitted, and checkpoint inhibitors had been received by roughly 40% of dose-escalation patients. Partial responses were achieved by three dose-escalation patients, of whom one had hepatocellular carcinoma and two had cutaneous melanoma. The purpose of peripheral TCRbeta sequencing was to test whether ivuxolimab changed TCR sequence diversity and led to clonal T-cell expansion. The monotherapy dose-escalation portion (N ≈ 50 patients) of the phase I ivuxolimab trial is reported in the paper. Results the study describes overall, beyond this receptor: In partial responders in the 0.1-3.0 mg/kg groups, normalized peripheral clonal expansion was found to be among the lowest, especially among CD8+ T cells. At doses of 0.1 to 3.0 mg/kg, clonal expansion of both CD4+ and CD8+ blood T cells was observed from baseline to week 6. Low levels of normalized T-cell clonal expansion were also shown by some nonresponding patients. The antigen specificity of the peripheral T cells that underwent clonal expansion was not determined. On average, CD8+ T cells showed more expanded clones than CD4+ T cells after ivuxolimab.

To sequence the TCRbeta CDR3 region, genomic DNA was isolated from the sorted cells. The immunoSEQ Assay was used to sequence the TCRbeta CDR3 regions. This immuneACCESS table, as held by TCRdb, lists in-frame sequences with V and J called but not all clones. Of the missing ones, under half trace to an unresolved V gene in checked studies; the others have no known cause. The table for this sample lists 26,000 or so clones; around 75% of them were counted only once. The leading ten clones occupy about 15% of the sample. Patients with autoimmune disease history or receiving systemic immunosuppression were excluded from the trial. In every dose cohort, peripheral blood was drawn for TCR sequencing at baseline, cycle 4 day 1, and cycle 7 day 1. The samples were taken from a phase I, first-in-human, multicenter, open-label dose-escalation trial of ivuxolimab. Adults with locally advanced or metastatic head and neck squamous cell, hepatocellular, melanoma or renal cell carcinoma were enrolled in the trial. CD4+ and CD8+ T cells were sorted separately from peripheral blood before TCR sequencing.

The trim is 6 bases for V and 6 bases for J, with a gap of 15 bases between the germline ends. Based on the germline V gene (reference sequence), the CDR1 and CDR2 sequences are LNHDA and SQIVND. Reading from cysteine to phenylalanine, the CDR3 counts 15 amino acids. Kept here is only the CDR3 DNA, which spans 45 bases and is read in frame from base 1. On this clone itself: Its antigen specificity is not known. Base qualities were left out, and no much larger clone turns up one base away.

The sequencing used CD4+ or CD8+ T cells sorted from blood, collected in a trial of the OX40 agonist ivuxolimab. The clonotype was recovered from an adult with an advanced solid tumor such as melanoma, head and neck, liver or kidney cancer. The rearranged chain carries TRBV19 and TRBJ1-6; perhaps TRBD1 is the D gene, with 5 bases matching. The CDR3 corresponds to CASSAGFYSNSPLHF. The nucleotide sequence reads as follows: TGTGCCAGTAGCGCAGGGTTTTATAGTAATTCACCCCTCCACTTT.